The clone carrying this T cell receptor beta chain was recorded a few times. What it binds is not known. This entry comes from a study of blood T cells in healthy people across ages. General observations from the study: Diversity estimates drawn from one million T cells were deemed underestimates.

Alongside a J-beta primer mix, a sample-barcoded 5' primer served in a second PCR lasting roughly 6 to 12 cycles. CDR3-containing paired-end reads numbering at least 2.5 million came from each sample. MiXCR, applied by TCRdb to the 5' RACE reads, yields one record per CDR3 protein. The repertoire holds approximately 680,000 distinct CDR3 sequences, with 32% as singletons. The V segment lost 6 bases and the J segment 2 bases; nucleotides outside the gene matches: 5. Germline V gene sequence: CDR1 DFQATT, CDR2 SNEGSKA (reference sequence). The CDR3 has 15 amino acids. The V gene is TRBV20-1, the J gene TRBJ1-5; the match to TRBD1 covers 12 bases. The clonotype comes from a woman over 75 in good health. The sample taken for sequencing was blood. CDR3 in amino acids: CSATGTGGGNQPQHF. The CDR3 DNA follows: TGCAGTGCGACGGGGACAGGGGGCGGCAATCAGCCCCAGCATTTT.